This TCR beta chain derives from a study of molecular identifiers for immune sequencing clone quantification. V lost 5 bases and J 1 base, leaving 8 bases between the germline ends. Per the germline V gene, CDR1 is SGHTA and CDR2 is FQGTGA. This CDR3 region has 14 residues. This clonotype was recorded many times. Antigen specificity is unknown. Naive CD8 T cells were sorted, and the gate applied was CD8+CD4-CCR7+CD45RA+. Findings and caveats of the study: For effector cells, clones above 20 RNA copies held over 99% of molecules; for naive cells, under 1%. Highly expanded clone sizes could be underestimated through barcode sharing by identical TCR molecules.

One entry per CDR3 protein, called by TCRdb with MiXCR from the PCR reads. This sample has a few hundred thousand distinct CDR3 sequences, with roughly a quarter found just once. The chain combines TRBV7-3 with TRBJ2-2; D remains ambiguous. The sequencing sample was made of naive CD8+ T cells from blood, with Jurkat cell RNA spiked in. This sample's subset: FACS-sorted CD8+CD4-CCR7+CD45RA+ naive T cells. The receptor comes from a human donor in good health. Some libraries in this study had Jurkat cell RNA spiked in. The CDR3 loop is CASSPTRNTGELFF. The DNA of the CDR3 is TGTGCCAGCAGCCCGACAAGGAACACCGGGGAGCTGTTTTTT.